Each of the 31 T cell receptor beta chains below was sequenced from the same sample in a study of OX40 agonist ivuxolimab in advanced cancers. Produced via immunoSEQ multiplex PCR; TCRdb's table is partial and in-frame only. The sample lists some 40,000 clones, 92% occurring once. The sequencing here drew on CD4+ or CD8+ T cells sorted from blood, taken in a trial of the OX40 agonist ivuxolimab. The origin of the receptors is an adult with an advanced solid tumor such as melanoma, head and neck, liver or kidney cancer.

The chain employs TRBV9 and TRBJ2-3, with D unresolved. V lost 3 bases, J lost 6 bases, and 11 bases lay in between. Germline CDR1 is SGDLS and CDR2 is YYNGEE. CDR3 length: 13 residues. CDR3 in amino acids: CASSARALDTQYF. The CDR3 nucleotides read TGTGCCAGCAGCGCTCGGGCCCTTGATACGCAGTATTTT.

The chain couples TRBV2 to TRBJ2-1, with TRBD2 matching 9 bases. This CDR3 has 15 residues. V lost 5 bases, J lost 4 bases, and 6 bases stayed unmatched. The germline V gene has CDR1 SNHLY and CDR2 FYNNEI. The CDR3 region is CASSILAGDYNEQFF. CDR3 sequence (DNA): TGTGCCAGCAGTATATTAGCGGGGGATTACAATGAGCAGTTCTTC.

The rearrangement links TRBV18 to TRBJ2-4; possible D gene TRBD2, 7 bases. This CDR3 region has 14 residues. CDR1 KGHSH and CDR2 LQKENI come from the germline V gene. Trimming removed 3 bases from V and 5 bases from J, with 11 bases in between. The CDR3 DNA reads TGTGCCAGCTCACCGGGCGGGGGCGAAAACATTCAGTACTTC. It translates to CASSPGGGENIQYF. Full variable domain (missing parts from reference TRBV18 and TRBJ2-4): NAGVMQNPRHLVRRRGQEARLRCSPMKGHSHVYWYRQLPEEGLKFMVYLQKENIIDESGMPKERFSAEFPKEGPSILRIQQVVRGDSAAYFCASSPGGGENIQYFGAGTRLSVL.

The CDR3 DNA reads TGTGCCAGCAGTCCGCGGCTAGCGGGAGGTTCGGGAGATACGCAGTATTTT. Protein: CASSPRLAGGSGDTQYF. The chain couples TRBV27 to TRBJ2-3; TRBD2 matches at 11 bases. Trimming at V came to 5 bases and at J to 5 bases, leaving 12 bases not matched to a gene. The germline V gene has CDR1 MNHEY and CDR2 SMNVEV (reference sequence). This CDR3 has 17 residues.

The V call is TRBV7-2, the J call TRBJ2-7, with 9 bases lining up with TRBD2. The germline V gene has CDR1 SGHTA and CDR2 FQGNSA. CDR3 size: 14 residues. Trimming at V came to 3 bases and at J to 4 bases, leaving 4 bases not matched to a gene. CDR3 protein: CASSFAGGEYEQYF. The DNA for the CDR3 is TGTGCCAGCAGCTTTGCGGGAGGGGAGTACGAGCAGTACTTC.

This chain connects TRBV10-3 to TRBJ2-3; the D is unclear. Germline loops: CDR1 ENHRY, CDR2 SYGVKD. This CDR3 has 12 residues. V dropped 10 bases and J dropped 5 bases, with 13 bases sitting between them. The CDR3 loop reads CATWDGGDTQYF. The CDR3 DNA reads TGTGCCACGTGGGATGGTGGAGATACGCAGTATTTT.

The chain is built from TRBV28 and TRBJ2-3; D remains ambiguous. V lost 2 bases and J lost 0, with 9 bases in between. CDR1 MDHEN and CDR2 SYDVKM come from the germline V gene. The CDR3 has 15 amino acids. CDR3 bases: TGTGCCAGCAGTTTAAAGGGTGCTAGCACAGATACGCAGTATTTT. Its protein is CASSLKGASTDTQYF.

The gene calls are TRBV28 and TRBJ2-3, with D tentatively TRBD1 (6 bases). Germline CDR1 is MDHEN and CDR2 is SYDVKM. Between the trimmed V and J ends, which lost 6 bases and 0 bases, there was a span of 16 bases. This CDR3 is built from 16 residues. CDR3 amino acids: CASSLGTLSSTDTQYF. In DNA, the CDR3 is TGTGCCAGCAGCCTAGGGACACTCTCTAGCACAGATACGCAGTATTTT.

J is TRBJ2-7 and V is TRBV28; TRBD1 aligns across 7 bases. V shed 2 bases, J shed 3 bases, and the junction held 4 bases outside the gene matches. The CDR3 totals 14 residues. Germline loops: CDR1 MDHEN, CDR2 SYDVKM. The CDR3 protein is CASSLEHRGYEQYF. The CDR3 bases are TGTGCCAGCAGTTTAGAGCACAGGGGCTACGAGCAGTACTTC.

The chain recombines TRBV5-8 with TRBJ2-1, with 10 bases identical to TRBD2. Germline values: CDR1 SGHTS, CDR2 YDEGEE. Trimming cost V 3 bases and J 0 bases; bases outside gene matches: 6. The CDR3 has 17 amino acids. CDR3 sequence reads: CASSYGLAASSYNEQFF. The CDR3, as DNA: TGTGCCAGCAGCTACGGACTAGCGGCCAGCTCCTACAATGAGCAGTTCTTC. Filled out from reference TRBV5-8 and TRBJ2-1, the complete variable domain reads EAGVTQSPTHLIKTRGQQATLRCSPISGHTSVYWYQQALGLGLQFLLWYDEGEERNRGNFPPRFSGRQFPNYSSELNVNALELEDSALYLCASSYGLAASSYNEQFFGPGTRLTVL.

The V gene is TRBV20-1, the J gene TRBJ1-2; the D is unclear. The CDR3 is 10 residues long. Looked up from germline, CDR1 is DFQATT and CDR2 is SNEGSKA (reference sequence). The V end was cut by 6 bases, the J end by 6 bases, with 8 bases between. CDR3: CSASNNGYTF. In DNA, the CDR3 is TGCAGTGCCTCGAATAATGGCTACACCTTC.

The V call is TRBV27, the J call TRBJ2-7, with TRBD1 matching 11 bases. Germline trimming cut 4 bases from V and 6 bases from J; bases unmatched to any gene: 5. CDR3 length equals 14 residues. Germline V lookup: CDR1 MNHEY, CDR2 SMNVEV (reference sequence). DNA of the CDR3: TGTGCCAGCAGTTACGGGACAGGGGGTACCGAGCAGTACTTC. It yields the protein CASSYGTGGTEQYF.

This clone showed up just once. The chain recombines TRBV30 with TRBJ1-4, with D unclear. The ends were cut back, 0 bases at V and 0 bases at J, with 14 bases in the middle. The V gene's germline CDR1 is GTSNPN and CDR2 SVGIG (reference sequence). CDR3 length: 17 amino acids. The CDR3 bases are TGTGCCTGGAGTGTACCCGGGGTCCTTGCAACTAATGAAAAACTGTTTTTT. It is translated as CAWSVPGVLATNEKLFF.

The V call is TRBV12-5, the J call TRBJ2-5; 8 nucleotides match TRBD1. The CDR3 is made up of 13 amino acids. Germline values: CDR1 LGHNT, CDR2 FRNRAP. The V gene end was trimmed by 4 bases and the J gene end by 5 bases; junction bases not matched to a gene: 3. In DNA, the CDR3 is TGTGCTAGTGGTTCTGGGACAGGCGAGACCCAGTACTTC. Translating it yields CASGSGTGETQYF.

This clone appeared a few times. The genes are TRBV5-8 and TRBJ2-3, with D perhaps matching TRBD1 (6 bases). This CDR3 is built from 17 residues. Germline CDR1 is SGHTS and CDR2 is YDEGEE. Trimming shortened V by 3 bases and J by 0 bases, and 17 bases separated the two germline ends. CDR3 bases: TGTGCCAGCAGCTCCGGACAGAAAACAACTAGCACAGATACGCAGTATTTT. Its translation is CASSSGQKTTSTDTQYF.

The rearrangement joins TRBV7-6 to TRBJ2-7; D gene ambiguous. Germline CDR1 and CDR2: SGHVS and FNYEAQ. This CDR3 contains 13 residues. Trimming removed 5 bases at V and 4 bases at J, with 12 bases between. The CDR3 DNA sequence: TGTGCCAGCAGCCTGGCCGACAAATACGAGCAGTACTTC. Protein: CASSLADKYEQYF.

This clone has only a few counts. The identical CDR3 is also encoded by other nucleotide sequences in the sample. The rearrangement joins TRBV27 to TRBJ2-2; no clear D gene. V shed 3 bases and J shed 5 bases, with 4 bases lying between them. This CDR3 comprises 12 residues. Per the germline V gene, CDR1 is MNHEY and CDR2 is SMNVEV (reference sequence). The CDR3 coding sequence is TGTGCCAGCAGTTTTGGGACCGGGGAGCTGTTTTTT. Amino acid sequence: CASSFGTGELFF.

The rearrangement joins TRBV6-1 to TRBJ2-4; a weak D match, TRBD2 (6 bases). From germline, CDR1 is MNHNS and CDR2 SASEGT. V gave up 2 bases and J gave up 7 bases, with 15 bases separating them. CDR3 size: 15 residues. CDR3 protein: CASSESTRGRNIQYF. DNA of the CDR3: TGTGCCAGCAGTGAATCAACGCGGGGCAGGAACATTCAGTACTTC.

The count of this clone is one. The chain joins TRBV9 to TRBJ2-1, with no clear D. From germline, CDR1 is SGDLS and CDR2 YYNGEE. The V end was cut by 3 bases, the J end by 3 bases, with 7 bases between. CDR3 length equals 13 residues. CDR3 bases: TGTGCCAGCAGCGGGGATAACTACAATGAGCAGTTCTTC. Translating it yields CASSGDNYNEQFF.

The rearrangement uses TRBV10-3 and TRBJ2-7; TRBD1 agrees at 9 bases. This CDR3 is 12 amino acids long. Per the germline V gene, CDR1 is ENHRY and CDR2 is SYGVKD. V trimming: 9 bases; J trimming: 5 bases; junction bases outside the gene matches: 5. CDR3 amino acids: CAIGDRDHEQYF. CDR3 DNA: TGTGCCATAGGGGACAGGGACCACGAGCAGTACTTC.

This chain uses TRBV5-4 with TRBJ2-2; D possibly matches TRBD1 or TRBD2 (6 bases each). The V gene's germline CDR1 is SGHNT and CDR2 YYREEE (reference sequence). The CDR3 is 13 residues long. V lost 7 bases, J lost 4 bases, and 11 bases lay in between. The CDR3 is CASRPGATGELFF. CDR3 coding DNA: TGTGCCAGCCGACCGGGGGCCACCGGGGAGCTGTTTTTT.

CDR3 DNA sequence: TGTGCCAGCAGCAATGGTCCCGGACAGCCCAAGAGTGTAGATACGCAGTATTTT. Its translation: CASSNGPGQPKSVDTQYF. The chain couples TRBV21-1 to TRBJ2-3; TRBD1 reflects the table's D call only, with no check against the DNA. TRBV21-1 is reported as a pseudogene. This CDR3 spans 18 amino acids.

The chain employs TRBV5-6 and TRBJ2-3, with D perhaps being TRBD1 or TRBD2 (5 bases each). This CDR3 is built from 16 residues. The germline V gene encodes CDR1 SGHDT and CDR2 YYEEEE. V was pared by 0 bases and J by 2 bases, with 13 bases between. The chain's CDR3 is CASSLELGRPTDTQYF. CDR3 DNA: TGTGCCAGCAGCTTGGAGCTGGGACGGCCCACAGATACGCAGTATTTT.

CDR3 protein: CASTPWGLAGVGDTQYF. CDR3 in DNA: TGTGCCAGCACCCCGTGGGGACTAGCGGGAGTTGGTGATACGCAGTATTTT. The chain carries TRBV9 and TRBJ2-3; 14 nucleotides agree with TRBD2. Trimming took 6 bases from V and 6 from J; bases not matched to a gene: 12. The CDR3 spans 17 residues. The V gene's germline CDR1 is SGDLS and CDR2 YYNGEE.

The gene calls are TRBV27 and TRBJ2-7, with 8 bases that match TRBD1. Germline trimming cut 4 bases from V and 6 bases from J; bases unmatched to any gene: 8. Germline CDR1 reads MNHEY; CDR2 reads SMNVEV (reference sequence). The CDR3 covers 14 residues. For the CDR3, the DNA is TGTGCCAGCAGTTATATTACAGGGGGAACCGAGCAGTACTTC. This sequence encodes CASSYITGGTEQYF.

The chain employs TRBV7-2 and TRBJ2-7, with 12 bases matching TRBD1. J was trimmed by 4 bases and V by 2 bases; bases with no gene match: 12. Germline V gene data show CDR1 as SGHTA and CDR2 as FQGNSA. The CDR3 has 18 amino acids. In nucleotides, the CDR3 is TGTGCCAGCAGCTTATCCCCTTCCGGGACAGGGGGCTGGTACGAGCAGTACTTC. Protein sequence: CASSLSPSGTGGWYEQYF.

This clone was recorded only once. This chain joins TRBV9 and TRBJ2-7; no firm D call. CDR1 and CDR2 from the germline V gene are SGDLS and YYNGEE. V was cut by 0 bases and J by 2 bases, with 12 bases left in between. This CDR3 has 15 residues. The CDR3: CASSVEGANPYEQYF. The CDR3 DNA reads TGTGCCAGCAGCGTAGAAGGAGCGAACCCCTACGAGCAGTACTTC.

Here the CDR3 DNA reads TGTGCCAGCAGCTTAACTAGCGGGTCACCAGGCGAGCAGTTCTTC. As protein: CASSLTSGSPGEQFF. The chain couples TRBV7-2 to TRBJ2-1; 9 nucleotides line up with TRBD2. CDR3 length: 15 amino acids. Germline CDR1 SGHTA, CDR2 FQGNSA. The V gene end was trimmed by 2 bases and the J gene end by 10 bases; junction bases not matched to a gene: 9.

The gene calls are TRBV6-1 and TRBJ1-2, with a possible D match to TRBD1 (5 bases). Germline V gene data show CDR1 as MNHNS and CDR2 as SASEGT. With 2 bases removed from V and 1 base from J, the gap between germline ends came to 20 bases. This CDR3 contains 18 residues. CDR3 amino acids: CASSENFGTRHLNYGYTF. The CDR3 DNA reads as TGTGCCAGCAGTGAAAACTTTGGGACGAGACACCTTAACTATGGCTACACCTTC.

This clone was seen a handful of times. In nucleotides, the CDR3 is TGTGCCAGCAGCTTAATTGAAGCTTTCTTT. Residues: CASSLIEAFF. V gene TRBV7-9 combines with J gene TRBJ1-1; no reliable D call. With 2 bases removed from V and 7 bases from J, the gap between germline ends came to 2 bases. This CDR3 contains 10 residues. Per germline, CDR1 SEHNR and CDR2 FQNEAQ (reference sequence).

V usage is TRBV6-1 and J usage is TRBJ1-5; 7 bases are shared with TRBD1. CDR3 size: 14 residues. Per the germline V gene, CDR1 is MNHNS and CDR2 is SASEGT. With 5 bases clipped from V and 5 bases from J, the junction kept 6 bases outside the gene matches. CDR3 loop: CASSLTGWDQPQHF. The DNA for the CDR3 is TGTGCCAGCAGTTTGACAGGGTGGGATCAGCCCCAGCATTTT.